This TCR beta chain was identified during a study of blood T cell repertoires in COVID-19. Study in general: There were acute and convalescent COVID-19 samples, and they came from the United States, Italy and Spain. Sample material is recorded as cDNA or gDNA derived from T cells, B-cell-depleted T cells, or PBMCs.

How the authors handled the data: By means of reference gene primer amplification, nucleated cell counts were estimated. Method: immunoSEQ multiplex PCR; TCRdb's copy keeps in-frame clones and lacks some. V and J calls and clone size are those listed in that table; D and trimming were worked out from the DNA. The table includes over 65,000 clones, 85% detected once. Per germline, CDR1 SEHNR and CDR2 FQNEAQ (reference sequence). The CDR3 covers 14 residues. V was shortened by 8 bases and J by 5 bases, with 15 bases between the two germline ends. This chain connects TRBV7-9 to TRBJ2-2; a weak D match, TRBD2 (5 bases). The source is a man older than 75 with active or convalescent COVID-19. Sequenced sample: peripheral blood. In nucleotides, the CDR3 is TGTGCCAGCTCTCTGGCTAGCTGGACCGGGGAGCTGTTTTTT. Translating gives CASSLASWTGELFF.